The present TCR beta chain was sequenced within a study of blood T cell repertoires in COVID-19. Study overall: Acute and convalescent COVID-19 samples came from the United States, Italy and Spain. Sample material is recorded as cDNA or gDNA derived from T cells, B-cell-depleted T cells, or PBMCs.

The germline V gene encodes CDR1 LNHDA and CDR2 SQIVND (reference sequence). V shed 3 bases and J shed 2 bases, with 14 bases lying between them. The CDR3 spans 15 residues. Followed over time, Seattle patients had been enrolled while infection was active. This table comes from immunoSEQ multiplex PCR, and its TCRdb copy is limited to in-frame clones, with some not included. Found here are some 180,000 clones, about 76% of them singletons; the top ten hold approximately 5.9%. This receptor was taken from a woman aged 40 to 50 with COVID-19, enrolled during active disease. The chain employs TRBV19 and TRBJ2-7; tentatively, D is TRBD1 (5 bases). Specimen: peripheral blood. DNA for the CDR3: TGTGCCAGTAGTATGGGGCAGTGGGTCACCTACGAGCAGTACTTC. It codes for CASSMGQWVTYEQYF.